This record looks at one TCR beta chain sequence and its context. Germline V gives CDR1 MGHRA, CDR2 YSYEKL. The germline V and J ends were trimmed by 0 bases and 2 bases, with 12 bases remaining between them. This CDR3 spans 16 amino acids. Under the authors' procedure: Amplification with reference gene primers provided the estimates of nucleated cell counts. TCRdb's copy holds only in-frame clones and misses some; the assay was immunoSEQ multiplex PCR. That table is the source of V, J and clone size, and D and trimming were worked out from the DNA. The sample includes 200,000 to 300,000 clones, about four fifths seen only once; the top ten take roughly 1.9%. The sample is drawn from a study of blood T cell repertoires in COVID-19. Across the study: T cells, B-cell-depleted T cells, or PBMCs provided the cDNA or gDNA that served as material.

The sample consisted of peripheral blood. This rearrangement joins TRBV4-1 to TRBJ2-3, with D possibly matching TRBD1 (5 bases). The sequence was obtained from a man aged 25-45 years who had recovered from COVID-19. For the CDR3, the DNA is TGCGCCAGCAGCCAAGATTGGGGCCAGAACACAGATACGCAGTATTTT. Encoded protein: CASSQDWGQNTDTQYF.